Following are 20 T cell receptor beta chains from one sample sequenced in a study of beta chain features in type 1 diabetes. Study-wide findings and caveats: Moderate but significant shortening of TCRB CDR3s was recorded in all four CD4+ subsets from Type 1 diabetes patients.

Of the isolated RNA, all was reverse transcribed, and so the sequenced material was expressed TCRB transcripts. Here immunoSEQ multiplex PCR was the method, and the copy in TCRdb shows in-frame clones only, minus some. The sample lists around 260,000 clones; roughly 22% were seen once. The antigens for these receptors are not known. Sample: naive CD4+ T cells from blood. Receptors were obtained from a middle-aged woman with type 1 diabetes.

The table lists this clone with a count of one. The chain carries TRBV28 and TRBJ1-6; D gene ambiguous. The CDR3 covers 15 residues. The V end lost 5 bases, the J end lost 2 bases, and 10 bases lay between the germline ends. Germline V gene lookup returns CDR1 MDHEN and CDR2 SYDVKM. CDR3 region: CASSPPAAYNSPLHF. The CDR3 coding sequence is TGTGCCAGCAGTCCCCCCGCAGCCTATAATTCACCCCTCCACTTT. Drawing the rest from reference TRBV28 and TRBJ1-6, the complete variable domain is DVKVTQSSRYLVKRTGEKVFLECVQDMDHENMFWYRQDPGLGLRLIYFSYDVKMKEKGDIPEGYSVSREKKERFSLILESASTNQTSMYLCASSPPAAYNSPLHFGNGTRLTVT.

This clone was detected only a few times. The chain has TRBV29-1 and TRBJ1-1; TRBD1 might be the D (5 bases). Trimming removed 1 base at V and 7 bases at J, with 19 bases between. Per germline, CDR1 SQVTM and CDR2 ANQGSEA. The CDR3 is 15 amino acids. The CDR3 DNA follows: TGCAGCGTTGAAGTGTCGGGGGGTTGGAATAATGAAGCTTTCTTT. This translates into CSVEVSGGWNNEAFF.

V is TRBV5-4 and J is TRBJ1-2, with TRBD1 as a possible D gene (6 bases). The CDR3 sequence is 11 residues long. Per the germline V gene, CDR1 is SGHNT and CDR2 is YYREEE (reference sequence). V gave up 6 bases and J gave up 10 bases, with 13 bases separating them. The CDR3 DNA is TGTGCCAGCAAAACAGGGATGGTCTACACCTTC. Its translation is CASKTGMVYTF.

CDR3 residues: CASSFTEQETQYF. Written as DNA, the CDR3 is TGTGCCAGCTCATTTACAGAGCAAGAGACCCAGTACTTC. The V gene is TRBV18, the J gene TRBJ2-5; D unresolved. The V gene lost 5 bases and the J gene lost 2 bases, with 9 bases spanning the gap. There are 13 residues in the CDR3. CDR1 is KGHSH, CDR2 LQKENI, per germline.

The V and J genes are TRBV7-2 and TRBJ1-1; 7 positions match TRBD1. Germline V CDR1 and CDR2: SGHTA, FQGNSA. The junction had 10 bases not matched to a gene; V was cut back by 3 bases and J by 0 bases. The CDR3 totals 17 residues. In DNA form, the CDR3 reads TGTGCCAGCAGCTTCACCTCCACAGGGGCAATGAACACTGAAGCTTTCTTT. Residues: CASSFTSTGAMNTEAFF.

This sequence joins TRBV4-1 and TRBJ1-2, with 10 nucleotides matching TRBD1. The CDR3 runs 13 residues. The V gene end was trimmed by 3 bases and the J gene end by 8 bases; junction bases not matched to a gene: 3. Germline CDR1 reads MGHRA; CDR2 reads YSYEKL. CDR3 in amino acids: CASSHGQGEGYTF. The CDR3 DNA is TGCGCCAGCAGCCACGGACAGGGGGAAGGCTACACCTTC.

This clone was counted between two and nine times. The chain couples TRBV30 to TRBJ1-1; TRBD1 matches at 9 bases. Germline CDR1 reads GTSNPN; CDR2 reads SVGIG (reference sequence). This CDR3 has 13 residues. V was pared by 1 base and J by 7 bases, with 4 bases of the junction left unmatched. CDR3 region: CAWSADRGFEAFF. The CDR3 nucleotides read TGTGCCTGGAGTGCCGACAGGGGGTTTGAAGCTTTCTTT.

This clone was counted between two and nine times. V usage is TRBV10-3 and J usage is TRBJ2-4, with 10 bases fitting TRBD2. V shed 3 bases and J 9 bases; nucleotides not matched to a gene: 11. Per germline, CDR1 ENHRY and CDR2 SYGVKD. The CDR3 is made up of 16 amino acids. The CDR3 loop is CAISDPTSGVQAIQYF. In DNA, the CDR3 is TGTGCCATCAGTGACCCCACTAGCGGGGTTCAGGCCATTCAGTACTTC.

This chain joins TRBV19 and TRBJ2-1, with a tentative D call TRBD2 (5 bases). The CDR3 runs 14 residues. V shed 6 bases and J shed 7 bases, with 16 bases lying between them. Looked up from germline, CDR1 is LNHDA and CDR2 is SQIVND (reference sequence). The CDR3 loop is CASRAMEVGNEQFF. The CDR3 bases are TGTGCCAGTAGAGCCATGGAGGTCGGGAATGAGCAGTTCTTC.

The gene calls are TRBV7-2 and TRBJ1-5; D ambiguous. The CDR3 is 14 residues long. The V end was cut by 0 bases, the J end by 6 bases, with 9 bases between. The germline V gene has CDR1 SGHTA and CDR2 FQGNSA. DNA of the CDR3: TGTGCCAGCAGCTTAGCGCTGAGTGGTCAGCCCCAGCATTTT. Translating it yields CASSLALSGQPQHF.

Only a few counts were recorded for this clone. This chain uses TRBV2 with TRBJ2-3; TRBD2 aligns across 10 bases. The trim removed 1 base at V and 5 bases at J, leaving 6 bases unmatched. The CDR3 has 16 residues. Germline loops: CDR1 SNHLY, CDR2 FYNNEI. The CDR3 region is CASSEELAGGRDTQYF. For the CDR3, the DNA is TGTGCCAGCAGTGAAGAGTTAGCGGGAGGTAGAGATACGCAGTATTTT.

This clone came up a few times. This chain joins TRBV7-2 and TRBJ2-2, with D unclear. The V end was cut by 4 bases, the J end by 3 bases, with 12 bases between. Germline values: CDR1 SGHTA, CDR2 FQGNSA. The CDR3 length is 15 residues. The chain's CDR3 is CASSSTSPHTGELFF. The DNA for the CDR3 is TGTGCCAGCAGCTCGACATCCCCCCACACCGGGGAGCTGTTTTTT.

This clone came up a few times. This chain uses TRBV9 with TRBJ2-1, with TRBD2 matching 7 bases. The CDR3 totals 14 residues. Germline trimming cut 2 bases from V and 5 bases from J; bases unmatched to any gene: 4. Germline loops: CDR1 SGDLS, CDR2 YYNGEE. Here the CDR3 reads CASSVAGDDNEQFF. CDR3 nucleotide sequence: TGTGCCAGCAGCGTTGCGGGAGACGACAATGAGCAGTTCTTC.

This clone has more than one count but fewer than ten. V and J are TRBV29-1 and TRBJ1-3, with 9 bases aligning to TRBD1. Germline values: CDR1 SQVTM, CDR2 ANQGSEA. The CDR3 has 15 amino acids. The ends lost 4 bases at V and 3 bases at J; junction bases unmatched: 7. CDR3 in DNA: TGCAGCGTTGCACAGGGGGCGAGTATTGGAAACACCATATATTTT. Translated, it gives CSVAQGASIGNTIYF.

The chain carries TRBV9 and TRBJ2-1; 7 positions agree with TRBD2. Germline V CDR1 and CDR2: SGDLS, YYNGEE. V was pared by 0 bases and J by 2 bases, with 8 bases of the junction left unmatched. The CDR3 is 17 amino acids. This chain's CDR3 is CASSVGSSGPPYNEQFF. CDR3 sequence (DNA): TGTGCCAGCAGCGTAGGGTCTAGCGGACCTCCCTACAATGAGCAGTTCTTC.

V is TRBV5-6 and J is TRBJ1-5, with D unresolved. V shed 0 bases and J shed 2 bases, with 12 bases lying between them. Germline CDR1 is SGHDT and CDR2 is YYEEEE. The CDR3 contains 16 residues. In DNA form, the CDR3 reads TGTGCCAGCAGCTTGGCCGTGTGGCAGGGCAATCAGCCCCAGCATTTT. Translated: CASSLAVWQGNQPQHF.

The chain links TRBV29-1 to TRBJ2-1; TRBD2 matches 11 bases. CDR1 and CDR2 from the germline V gene are SQVTM and ANQGSEA. The junction had 2 bases not matched to a gene; V was cut back by 7 bases and J by 3 bases. The CDR3 extends over 13 amino acids. The CDR3 protein is CSAGTSGYNEQFF. The CDR3 DNA reads as TGCAGCGCGGGGACTAGCGGCTACAATGAGCAGTTCTTC.

The chain combines TRBV20-1 with TRBJ1-1; possibly TRBD1 for D (5 bases). V lost 5 bases and J 9 bases, leaving 13 bases between the germline ends. The CDR3 runs 11 residues. CDR1 DFQATT and CDR2 SNEGSKA come from the germline V gene (reference sequence). The CDR3 sequence is CSALWGEKAFF. In DNA form, the CDR3 reads TGCAGTGCTCTGTGGGGGGAGAAAGCTTTCTTT.

This clone was detected only a few times. This chain joins TRBV25-1 and TRBJ1-6, with 9 bases matching TRBD1. V shed 4 bases and J 7 bases; nucleotides not matched to a gene: 2. The CDR3 spans 14 residues. Germline-derived CDR1 and CDR2 are MGHDK and SYGVNS. The CDR3 DNA reads TGTGCCAGCAGTGGGACAGGGGAGAATTCACCCCTCCACTTT. This sequence encodes CASSGTGENSPLHF.

In its sample, this clone was seen a few times. The chain joins TRBV15 to TRBJ1-2; 8 bases align to TRBD1. The V gene's germline CDR1 is LNHNV and CDR2 YYDKDF (reference sequence). The CDR3 covers 12 residues. After removal of 10 bases from V and 7 bases from J, the junction contained 8 bases not matched to a gene. Here the CDR3 reads CASSRDRSGYTF. The CDR3 DNA follows: TGTGCCAGCTCCCGGGACAGGAGTGGCTACACCTTC.